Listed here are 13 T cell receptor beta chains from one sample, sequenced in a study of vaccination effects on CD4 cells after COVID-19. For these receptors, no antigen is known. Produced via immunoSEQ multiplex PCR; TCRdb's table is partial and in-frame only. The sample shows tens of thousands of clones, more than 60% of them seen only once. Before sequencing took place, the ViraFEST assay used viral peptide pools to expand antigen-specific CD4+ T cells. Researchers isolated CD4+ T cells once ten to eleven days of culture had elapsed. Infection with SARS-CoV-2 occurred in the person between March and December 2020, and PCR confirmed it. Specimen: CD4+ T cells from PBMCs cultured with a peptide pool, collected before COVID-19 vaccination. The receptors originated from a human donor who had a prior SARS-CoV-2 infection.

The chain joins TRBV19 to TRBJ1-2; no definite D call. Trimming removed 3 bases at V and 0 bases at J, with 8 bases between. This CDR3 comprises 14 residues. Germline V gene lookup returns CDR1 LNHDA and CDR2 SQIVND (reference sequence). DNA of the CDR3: TGTGCCAGTAGTATCGGAATAGCTAACTATGGCTACACCTTC. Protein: CASSIGIANYGYTF.

CDR3 in DNA: TGTGCCAGTAGTACATCCCGCACTGGAGGCTACGAGCAGTACTTC. It is translated as CASSTSRTGGYEQYF. The chain uses TRBV19 and TRBJ2-7, with a tentative D call TRBD2 (5 bases). Germline assignment: CDR1 LNHDA and CDR2 SQIVND (reference sequence). This CDR3 comprises 15 residues. V was clipped by 4 bases and J by 3 bases, with 16 bases between them.

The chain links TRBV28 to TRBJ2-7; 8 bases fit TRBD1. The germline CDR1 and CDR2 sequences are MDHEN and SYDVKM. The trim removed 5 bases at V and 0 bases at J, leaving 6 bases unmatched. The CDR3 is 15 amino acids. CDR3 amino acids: CASSPRQGSSYEQYF. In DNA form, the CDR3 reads TGTGCCAGCAGTCCCCGACAGGGGAGCTCCTACGAGCAGTACTTC.

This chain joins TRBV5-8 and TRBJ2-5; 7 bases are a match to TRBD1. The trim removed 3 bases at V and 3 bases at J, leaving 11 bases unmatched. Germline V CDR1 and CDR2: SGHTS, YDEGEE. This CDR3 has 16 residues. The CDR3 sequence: CASSSGPGTEKETQYF. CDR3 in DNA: TGTGCCAGCAGCTCAGGGCCCGGGACAGAGAAAGAGACCCAGTACTTC. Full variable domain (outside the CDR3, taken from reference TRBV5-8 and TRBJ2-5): EAGVTQSPTHLIKTRGQQATLRCSPISGHTSVYWYQQALGLGLQFLLWYDEGEERNRGNFPPRFSGRQFPNYSSELNVNALELEDSALYLCASSSGPGTEKETQYFGPGTRLLVL.

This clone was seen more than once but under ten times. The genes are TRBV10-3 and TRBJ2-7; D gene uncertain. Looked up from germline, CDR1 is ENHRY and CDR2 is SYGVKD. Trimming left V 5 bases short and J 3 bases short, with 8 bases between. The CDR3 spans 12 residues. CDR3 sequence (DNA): TGTGCCATCAGTTCGTCAGGCTACGAGCAGTACTTC. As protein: CAISSSGYEQYF.

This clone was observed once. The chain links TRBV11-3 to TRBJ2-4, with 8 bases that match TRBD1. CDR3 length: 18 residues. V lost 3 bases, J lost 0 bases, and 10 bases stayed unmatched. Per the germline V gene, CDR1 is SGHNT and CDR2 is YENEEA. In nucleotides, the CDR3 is TGTGCCAGCAGCTTTCAACAGAGACAGGGGATAGCCAAAAACATTCAGTACTTC. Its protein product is CASSFQQRQGIAKNIQYF.

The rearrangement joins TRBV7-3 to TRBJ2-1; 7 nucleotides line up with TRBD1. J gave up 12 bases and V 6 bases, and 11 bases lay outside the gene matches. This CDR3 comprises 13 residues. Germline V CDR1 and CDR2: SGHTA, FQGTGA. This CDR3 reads CASRPTSGGAQFF. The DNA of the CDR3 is TGTGCCAGCAGACCCACTTCAGGGGGTGCGCAGTTCTTC.

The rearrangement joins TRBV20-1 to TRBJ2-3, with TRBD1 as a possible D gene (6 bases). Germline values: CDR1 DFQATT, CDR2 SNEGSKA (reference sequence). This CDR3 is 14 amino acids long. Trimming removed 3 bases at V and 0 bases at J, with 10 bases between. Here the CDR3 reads CSASWDTSTDTQYF. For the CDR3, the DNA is TGCAGTGCTAGTTGGGACACGAGCACAGATACGCAGTATTTT.

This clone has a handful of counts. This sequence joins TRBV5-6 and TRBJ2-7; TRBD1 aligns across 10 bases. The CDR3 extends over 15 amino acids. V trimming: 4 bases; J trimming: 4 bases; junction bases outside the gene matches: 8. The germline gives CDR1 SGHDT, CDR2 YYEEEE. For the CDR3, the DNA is TGTGCCAGCAGCCCCTGGGACAGGGGTGGTTACGAGCAGTACTTC. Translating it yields CASSPWDRGGYEQYF.

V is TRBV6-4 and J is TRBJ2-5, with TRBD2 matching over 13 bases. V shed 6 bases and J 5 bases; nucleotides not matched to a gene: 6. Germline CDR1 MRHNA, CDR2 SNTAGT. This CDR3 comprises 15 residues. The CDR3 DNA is TGTGCCAGCAGCCTAACTAGCGGGGGGGCGGAGACCCAGTACTTC. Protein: CASSLTSGGAETQYF.

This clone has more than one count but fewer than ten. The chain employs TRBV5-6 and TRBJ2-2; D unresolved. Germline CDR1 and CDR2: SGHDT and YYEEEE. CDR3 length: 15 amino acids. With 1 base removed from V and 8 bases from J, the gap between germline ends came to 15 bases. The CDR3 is CASSLTGPYEGELFF. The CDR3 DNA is TGTGCCAGCAGCTTGACTGGCCCATATGAAGGGGAGCTGTTTTTT.

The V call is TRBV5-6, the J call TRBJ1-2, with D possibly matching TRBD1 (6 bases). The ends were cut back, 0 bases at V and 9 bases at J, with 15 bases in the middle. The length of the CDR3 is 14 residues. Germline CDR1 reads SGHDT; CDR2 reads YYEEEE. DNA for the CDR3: TGTGCCAGCAGCTTGGAACAGGGAGGGTCCAGCTACACCTTC. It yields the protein CASSLEQGGSSYTF.

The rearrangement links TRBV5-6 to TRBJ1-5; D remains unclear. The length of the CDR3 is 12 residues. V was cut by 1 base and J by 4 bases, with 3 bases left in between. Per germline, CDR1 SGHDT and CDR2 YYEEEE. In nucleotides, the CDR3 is TGTGCCAGCAGCTTGCTGAATCAGCCCCAGCATTTT. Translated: CASSLLNQPQHF.